This T cell receptor beta chain was identified during a study of kidney transplant recipient with SARS-CoV-2 infection. About this clonotype itself: A much larger clonotype is one base distant, so this may be a read error.

Via MiXCR, TCRdb re-called the reads, giving one row per CDR3 protein. The data hold roughly 250,000 distinct CDR3 sequences, with around 28% observed a single time. Sequences were derived from a blood sample, sampled at baseline and on day 111 from a kidney transplant recipient. The source is a male patient in his 30s who had COVID-19 and was a kidney transplant recipient. These T cells may partly come from the graft donor.

The CDR3 bases are TGTGCCAGCAGTGAGATGGACTGCACCTACGAGCAGTACTTC. Its protein product is CASSEMDCTYEQYF. This chain uses TRBV6-5 with TRBJ2-7, with D possibly TRBD2 on 5 matching bases. V was trimmed by 5 bases and J by 2 bases, leaving 13 bases between them. The germline gives CDR1 MNHEY, CDR2 SVGAGI. The CDR3 totals 14 residues.